Listed below are T cell receptor beta chains from one sample, sequenced in a study of OX40 agonist ivuxolimab in advanced cancers. Generated by immunoSEQ multiplex PCR, the TCRdb table keeps only in-frame clones and is missing some. The sample lists about 150,000 clones, 94% occurring once. This specimen consisted of CD4+ or CD8+ T cells sorted from blood, obtained in a trial of the OX40 agonist ivuxolimab. The source is an adult with an advanced solid tumor such as melanoma, head and neck, liver or kidney cancer. The CDR3 runs from the conserved cysteine through the conserved F or W. D genes are given only for firm matches.

v_call d_call cdr3_aa
TRBV11-2 - CASSPWRRERGLNTEAFF
TRBV5-1 - CASSLLVGNYGYTF
TRBV7-2 TRBD2 CASSSGTSGRGTQYF
TRBV10-3 - CAISQLAQETQYF
TRBV21-1 - CASSLPTHPGTGGNTIYF
TRBV11-2 TRBD2 CASSLGLAGNEQFF
TRBV18 TRBD1 CASSVGDRSTEAFF
TRBV15 TRBD1 CATSNRDRVSYEQYF
TRBV25-1 TRBD1 CASSEWGAGTGGAYEQYF
TRBV4-1 - CASSQDRGTVETQYF
TRBV10-3 - CAISETAYEQYF
TRBV5-6 - CASSEPGPLYSGANVLTF
TRBV5-4 - CASSQDRAHRSNYGYTF
TRBV5-1 - CASSLERLTNEKLFF
TRBV6-1 - CASSPTRNTEAFF